What follows is one TCR beta chain and its context. The length of the CDR3 is 15 residues. Germline-derived CDR1 and CDR2 are SGHTA and FQGNSA. V was pared by 5 bases and J by 4 bases, with 9 bases of the junction left unmatched. The data derive from a study of blood T cell repertoires in COVID-19. TCRdb's table, derived via immunoSEQ multiplex PCR, lists solely in-frame clones and lacks some. Of some 260,000 clones listed, almost 90% were seen once; the top ten hold around 1.4%. The chain has TRBV7-2 and TRBJ2-5; 8 bases align to TRBD2. The receptor comes from a man older than 75 with acute or convalescent COVID-19. The specimen sequenced was peripheral blood. The CDR3 sequence is CASSHGAGARETQYF. As DNA, the CDR3 is TGTGCCAGCAGCCACGGAGCGGGAGCGAGAGAGACCCAGTACTTC.